The 15 T cell receptor beta chains reported below all come from one sample, sequenced in a study of blood T cell repertoires in COVID-19. TCRdb keeps only in-frame clones here, not all; method: immunoSEQ multiplex PCR. Of almost 70,000 clones in the sample, 75% to 90% were seen once. The sample taken for sequencing was peripheral blood. The receptors stem from a woman aged 45 to 65 with active COVID-19.

V is TRBV30 and J is TRBJ2-2, with D possibly matching TRBD1 (5 bases). Germline V lookup: CDR1 GTSNPN, CDR2 SVGIG (reference sequence). The V end was cut by 0 bases, the J end by 3 bases, with 11 bases between. The CDR3 spans 15 residues. CDR3 protein: CAWSVSGYDTGELFF. The CDR3 DNA follows: TGTGCCTGGAGTGTCTCAGGGTACGACACCGGGGAGCTGTTTTTT. The full variable domain, in which reference TRBV30 and TRBJ2-2 provide the parts outside the CDR3, is SQTIHQWPATLVQPVGSPLSLECTVEGTSNPNLYWYRQAAGRGLQLLFYSVGIGQISSEVPQNLSASRPQDRQFILSSKKLLLSDSGFYLCAWSVSGYDTGELFFGEGSRLTVL.

This clone was detected only a few times. The chain employs TRBV7-6 and TRBJ2-7; 8 bases are shared with TRBD2. The junction had 8 bases not matched to a gene; V was cut back by 5 bases and J by 2 bases. Germline assignment: CDR1 SGHVS and CDR2 FNYEAQ. This CDR3 comprises 15 residues. This CDR3 is CASSLSGSNTYEQYF. The CDR3 nucleotides read TGTGCCAGCAGCCTCAGCGGGAGTAATACCTACGAGCAGTACTTC.

The chain is built from TRBV29-1 and TRBJ2-5; D call uncertain. The CDR3 covers 12 residues. Germline lookup yields CDR1 SQVTM and CDR2 ANQGSEA. Trimming stripped 4 bases from V and 5 bases from J, with 11 bases between. CDR3 sequence (DNA): TGCAGCGTTGGTGAGGTTTGGGAGACCCAGTACTTC. Protein product: CSVGEVWETQYF.

CDR3 sequence reads: CASSSWDGRGSYNEQFF. The CDR3 nucleotides read TGTGCCAGTAGTTCCTGGGATGGGAGGGGGAGCTACAATGAGCAGTTCTTC. The chain carries TRBV19 and TRBJ2-1; D is perhaps TRBD2 (7 bases). CDR1 is LNHDA, CDR2 SQIVND, per germline (reference sequence). The V gene lost 5 bases and the J gene lost 3 bases, with 20 bases spanning the gap. CDR3 length: 17 residues.

The chain has TRBV11-2 and TRBJ1-4; no firm D call. In germline, CDR1 is SGHAT, CDR2 FQNNGV. Between the trimmed V and J ends, which lost 4 bases and 8 bases, there was a span of 11 bases. The CDR3 totals 13 residues. The CDR3 region is CASSSRAVEKLFF. CDR3 in DNA: TGTGCCAGCAGCTCGAGGGCCGTCGAAAAACTGTTTTTT.

The V and J genes are TRBV10-3 and TRBJ2-7, with TRBD1 matching 7 bases. Trimming took 3 bases from V and 2 from J; bases not matched to a gene: 4. The length of the CDR3 is 14 residues. CDR1 and CDR2 from the germline V gene are ENHRY and SYGVKD. CDR3 DNA sequence: TGTGCCATCAGTGAACCGCAGGGGGCCTACGAGCAGTACTTC. It codes for CAISEPQGAYEQYF.

V is TRBV24-1 and J is TRBJ2-7, with 8 bases aligning to TRBD1. J was trimmed by 2 bases and V by 4 bases; bases with no gene match: 6. The germline gives CDR1 KGHDR, CDR2 SFDVKD. The CDR3 length is 15 residues. The CDR3 loop reads CATSDHRDRTYEQYF. The CDR3 DNA is TGTGCCACCAGTGACCACCGGGACAGGACCTACGAGCAGTACTTC.

The sample holds one count of this clone. This specimen includes other DNA sequences encoding the same CDR3. This chain connects TRBV27 to TRBJ2-7; 10 bases map to TRBD1. CDR1 MNHEY and CDR2 SMNVEV come from the germline V gene (reference sequence). J lost 5 bases, V lost 5 bases, and 15 bases had no gene match. The CDR3 totals 17 residues. CDR3 in DNA: TGTGCCAGCAGTCAGACAGGGGGCTCCCTAATTCTCGACGAGCAGTACTTC. Its translation is CASSQTGGSLILDEQYF.

The chain employs TRBV7-9 and TRBJ1-1; possible D gene TRBD1, 6 bases. Trimming pared 2 bases from V and 4 bases from J, leaving 8 bases between. The CDR3 runs to 13 residues. Per germline, CDR1 SEHNR and CDR2 FQNEAQ (reference sequence). Here the CDR3 reads CASSLSRGTEAFF. For the CDR3, the DNA is TGTGCCAGCAGCTTATCCAGGGGCACTGAAGCTTTCTTT.

The chain recombines TRBV15 with TRBJ2-1, with 7 bases aligning to TRBD2. Germline V gene data show CDR1 as LNHNV and CDR2 as YYDKDF (reference sequence). V gave up 5 bases and J gave up 3 bases; unmatched junction bases: 7. The CDR3 has 15 amino acids. CDR3 sequence (DNA): TGTGCCACCAGCCAAGCTAGCGGAAACTACAATGAGCAGTTCTTC. The encoded protein is CATSQASGNYNEQFF. The whole variable domain, filled in from reference TRBV15 and TRBJ2-1, reads DAMVIQNPRYQVTQFGKPVTLSCSQTLNHNVMYWYQQKSSQAPKLLFHYYDKDFNNEADTPDNFQSRRPNTSFCFLDIRSPGLGDTAMYLCATSQASGNYNEQFFGPGTRLTVL.

The rearrangement joins TRBV4-1 to TRBJ2-1; TRBD2 matches at 9 bases. CDR1 MGHRA and CDR2 YSYEKL come from the germline V gene. Trimming took 4 bases from V and 5 from J; bases not matched to a gene: 9. The CDR3 is 16 amino acids. CDR3 DNA: TGCGCCAGCAGCCCGCGTGGGCTAGCGGGGAACAATGAGCAGTTCTTC. Encoded protein: CASSPRGLAGNNEQFF.

The chain uses TRBV18 and TRBJ1-2, with D possibly TRBD1 on 5 matching bases. V shed 0 bases and J shed 6 bases, with 11 bases lying between them. The CDR3 totals 14 residues. CDR1 and CDR2 from the germline V gene are KGHSH and LQKENI. The CDR3: CASSPPLGRDGYTF. In DNA form, the CDR3 reads TGTGCCAGCTCACCACCTCTAGGCAGGGATGGCTACACCTTC.

V is TRBV5-1 and J is TRBJ1-5, with D tentatively TRBD1 (5 bases). This CDR3 has 15 residues. Germline V CDR1 and CDR2: SGHRS, YFSETQ. V lost 1 base and J lost 4, with 12 bases in between. Written as DNA, the CDR3 is TGCGCCAGCAGCTTGCAGGGTACCGCTAATCAGCCCCAGCATTTT. This encodes CASSLQGTANQPQHF.

The chain couples TRBV11-3 to TRBJ2-1; D call uncertain. There are 13 residues in the CDR3. V was trimmed by 4 bases and J by 4 bases, leaving 8 bases between them. Germline V gene lookup returns CDR1 SGHNT and CDR2 YENEEA. This chain's CDR3 is CASSSREYNEQFF. The CDR3 DNA reads as TGTGCCAGCAGCTCAAGAGAGTACAATGAGCAGTTCTTC.

The rearrangement uses TRBV6-1 and TRBJ1-6; D is undetermined. CDR3 length equals 13 residues. Trimming took 0 bases from V and 10 from J, leaving 7 bases between them. The germline gives CDR1 MNHNS, CDR2 SASEGT. The CDR3 DNA follows: TGTGCCAGCAGTGAAGCGGCTTTCTCACCCCTCCACTTT. This codes for CASSEAAFSPLHF.